This T cell receptor beta chain was profiled in a study of post-analysis software for immune sequencing data. Study-wide results and caveats: The five TRBV segments detected at higher frequency in patients than in controls included TRBV5-6, TRBV5-1 and TRBV20-1.

This clonotype was seen more than once but under ten times. The antigen remains unidentified. TCR beta cDNA libraries had unique molecular identifiers. From approximately 1 to 10 million T cells, roughly 0.5 million cDNA molecules were obtained. TCRdb processed the PCR reads anew with MiXCR; each CDR3 protein has one entry. This repertoire shows over 700,000 distinct CDR3 sequences, approximately 30% found once; its top ten account for around 0.55%. V lost 0 bases and J lost 5, with 11 bases in between. CDR3 size: 15 residues. Germline V gives CDR1 ENHRY, CDR2 SYGVKD. The chain has TRBV10-3 and TRBJ1-5; no clear D. This TCR was sampled from a girl between 10 and 17 years old with multiple sclerosis. Sequenced: blood. CDR3 sequence reads: CAISESRLTDQPQHF. The CDR3 DNA is TGTGCCATCAGTGAGTCCCGCCTCACCGATCAGCCCCAGCATTTT.